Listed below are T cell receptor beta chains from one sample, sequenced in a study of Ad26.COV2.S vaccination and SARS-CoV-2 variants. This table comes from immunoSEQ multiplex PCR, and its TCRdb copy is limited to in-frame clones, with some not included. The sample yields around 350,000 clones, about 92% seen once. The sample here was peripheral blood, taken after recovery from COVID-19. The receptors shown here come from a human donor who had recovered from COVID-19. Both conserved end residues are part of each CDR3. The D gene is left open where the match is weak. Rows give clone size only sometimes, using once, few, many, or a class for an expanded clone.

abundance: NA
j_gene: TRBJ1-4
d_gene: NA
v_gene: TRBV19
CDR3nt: TGTGCCAGTACTTTGCGATTTTCAGGGATTTATAATGAAAAACTGTTTTTT
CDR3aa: CASTLRFSGIYNEKLFF

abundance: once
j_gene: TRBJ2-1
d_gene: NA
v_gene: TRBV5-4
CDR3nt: TGTGCCAGCAGCTTGGTCGGGTTTAGCTCCTACAATGAGCAGTTCTTC
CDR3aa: CASSLVGFSSYNEQFF

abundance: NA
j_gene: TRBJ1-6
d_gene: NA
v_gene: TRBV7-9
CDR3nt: TGTGCCACCCCCAGGGGACCTGGGAATTCACCCCTCCACTTT
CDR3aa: CATPRGPGNSPLHF

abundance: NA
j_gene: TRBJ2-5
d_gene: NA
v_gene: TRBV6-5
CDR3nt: TGTGCCAGCCAGTTGGCGGTTGGGGGAGAAGGGTACTTC
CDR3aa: CASQLAVGGEGYF

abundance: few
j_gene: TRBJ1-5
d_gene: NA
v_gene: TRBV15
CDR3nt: TGTGCCACCAGCAGACCCGCTGGGGGGCCAACGTTCAATCAGCCCCAGCATTTT
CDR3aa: CATSRPAGGPTFNQPQHF

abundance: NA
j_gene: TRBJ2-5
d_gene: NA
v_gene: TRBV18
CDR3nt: TGTGCCAGCTCACCCGCACCAACAGCACAAGAGACCCAGTACTTC
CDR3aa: CASSPAPTAQETQYF

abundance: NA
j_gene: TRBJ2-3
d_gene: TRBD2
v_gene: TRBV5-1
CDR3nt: TGCGCCAGCAGGACTAGCGGGGGGGCAGATACGCAGTATTTT
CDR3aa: CASRTSGGADTQYF

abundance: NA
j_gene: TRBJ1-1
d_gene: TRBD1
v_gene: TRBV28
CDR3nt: TGTGCCAGCAGCCTGACAGGGGTCAACACTGAAGCTTTCTTT
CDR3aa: CASSLTGVNTEAFF

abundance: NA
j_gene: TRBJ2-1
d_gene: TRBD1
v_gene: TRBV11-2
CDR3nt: TGTGCCAGCAGCCCAGACAGGGGTTCATTATTGGGGCAGTTCTTC
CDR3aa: CASSPDRGSLLGQFF

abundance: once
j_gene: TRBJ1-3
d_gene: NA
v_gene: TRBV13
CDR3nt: TGTGCCAGCAGCCAATCCATTGGGTGGTCGGGAAACACCATATATTTT
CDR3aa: CASSQSIGWSGNTIYF

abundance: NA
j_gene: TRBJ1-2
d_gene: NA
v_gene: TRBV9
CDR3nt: TGTGCCAGCAGCGCACGGCACGGCTACACCTTC
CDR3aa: CASSARHGYTF

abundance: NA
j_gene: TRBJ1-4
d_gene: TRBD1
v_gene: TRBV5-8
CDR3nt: TGTGCCAGCAGCCCGGGACAGGGGAGAGAAAAACTGTTTTTT
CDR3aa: CASSPGQGREKLFF

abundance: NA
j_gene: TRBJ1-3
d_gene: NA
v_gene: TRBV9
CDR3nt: TGTGCCAGCAGCGCGTATGAAGGTGGAAACACCATATATTTT
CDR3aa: CASSAYEGGNTIYF

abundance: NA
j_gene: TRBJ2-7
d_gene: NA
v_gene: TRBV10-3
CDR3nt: TGTGCCATCCGTTCGAGCTACGAGCAGTACTTC
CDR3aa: CAIRSSYEQYF

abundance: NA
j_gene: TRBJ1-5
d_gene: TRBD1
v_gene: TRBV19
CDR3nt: TGTGCCAGTAGCGACCCGGGGACAGGGTCGTACCAGCCCCAGCATTTT
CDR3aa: CASSDPGTGSYQPQHF

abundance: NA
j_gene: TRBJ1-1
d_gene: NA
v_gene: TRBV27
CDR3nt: TGTGCCAGCAGCGAAAGGGGGGCTGAAGCTTTCTTT
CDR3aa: CASSERGAEAFF

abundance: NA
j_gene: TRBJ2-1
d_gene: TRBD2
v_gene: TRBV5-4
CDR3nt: TGTGCCAGCAGCCACGGGACTAGCGGGGGGTACTCCTACAATGAGCAGTTCTTC
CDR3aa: CASSHGTSGGYSYNEQFF

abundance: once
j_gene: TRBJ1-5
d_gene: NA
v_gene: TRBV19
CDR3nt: TGTGCCAGTAGTATAGGGCAGGATAGCAATCAGCCCCAGCATTTT
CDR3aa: CASSIGQDSNQPQHF

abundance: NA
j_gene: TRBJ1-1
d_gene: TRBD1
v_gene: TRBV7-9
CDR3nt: TGTGCCAGCAGCTTAGCTTCCAGGGGGCATGAAGCTTTCTTT
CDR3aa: CASSLASRGHEAFF

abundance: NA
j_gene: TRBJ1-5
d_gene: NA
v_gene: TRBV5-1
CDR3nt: TGCGCCAGCAGCTCGGGGGAACGGGGACAGCCCCAGCATTTT
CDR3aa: CASSSGERGQPQHF

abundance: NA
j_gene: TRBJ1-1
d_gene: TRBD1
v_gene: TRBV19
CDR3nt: TGTGCCAGTAGCATGACGGACAGGGGCATGAACACTGAAGCTTTCTTT
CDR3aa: CASSMTDRGMNTEAFF

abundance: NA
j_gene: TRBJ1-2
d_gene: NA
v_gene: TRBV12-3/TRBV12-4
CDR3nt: TGTGCCAGCAGCCAGGGGTATGGCTACACCTTC
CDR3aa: CASSQGYGYTF

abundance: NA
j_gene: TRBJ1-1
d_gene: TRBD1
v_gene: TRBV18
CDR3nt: TGTGCCAGCTCACCAATCTTTGCCCCAGGGGGGACTGAAGCTTTCTTT
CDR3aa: CASSPIFAPGGTEAFF

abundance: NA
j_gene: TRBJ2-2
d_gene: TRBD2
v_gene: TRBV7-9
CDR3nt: TGTGCCAGCAGCTTTAGCGGGGGGAACACCGGGGAGCTGTTTTTT
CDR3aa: CASSFSGGNTGELFF

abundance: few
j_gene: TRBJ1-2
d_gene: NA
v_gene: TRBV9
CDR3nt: TGTGCCAGCAGCGTAGGAATTGGGGACATTGGTGGCTACACCTTC
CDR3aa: CASSVGIGDIGGYTF

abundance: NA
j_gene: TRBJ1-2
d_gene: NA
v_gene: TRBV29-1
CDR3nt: TGCAGCGTGGAGGGGCTGGGGGGCTACACCTTC
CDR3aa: CSVEGLGGYTF

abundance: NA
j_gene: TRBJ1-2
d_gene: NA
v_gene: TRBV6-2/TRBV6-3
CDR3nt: TGTGCCAGCAGCTCCGGGTATGGCTACACCTTC
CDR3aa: CASSSGYGYTF

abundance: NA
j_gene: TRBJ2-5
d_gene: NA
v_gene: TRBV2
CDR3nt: TGTGCCAGCAGTGAAGTGGTAGTCCAAGAGACCCAGTACTTC
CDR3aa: CASSEVVVQETQYF

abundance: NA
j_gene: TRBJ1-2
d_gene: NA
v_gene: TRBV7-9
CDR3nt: TGTGCCAGCACCACGGACCTTTATGGCTACACCTTC
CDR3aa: CASTTDLYGYTF

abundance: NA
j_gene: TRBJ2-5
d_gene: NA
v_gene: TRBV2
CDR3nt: TGTGCCAGCCAAGGACCTAAGCGGGAGACCCAGTACTTC
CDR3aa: CASQGPKRETQYF

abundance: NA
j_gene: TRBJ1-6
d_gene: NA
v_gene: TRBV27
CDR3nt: TGTGCCAGCAGTTTAGCCGGGACACCGCCCCACTCCTATAATTCACCCCTCCACTTT
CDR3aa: CASSLAGTPPHSYNSPLHF

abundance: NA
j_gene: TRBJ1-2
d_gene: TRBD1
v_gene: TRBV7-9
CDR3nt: TGTGCCAGCAGCTTAGTTGGCAGGGGGCGCGTTAACTATGGCTACACCTTC
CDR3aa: CASSLVGRGRVNYGYTF

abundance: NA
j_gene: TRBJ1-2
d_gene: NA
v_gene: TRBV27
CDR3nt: TGTGCCAGCAGACACAGGGACAACTATGGCTACACCTTC
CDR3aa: CASRHRDNYGYTF

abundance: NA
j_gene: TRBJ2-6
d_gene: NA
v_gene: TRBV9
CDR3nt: TGTGCCAGCAGTCCGGGACCACAATCTGGGGCCAACGTCCTGACTTTC
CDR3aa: CASSPGPQSGANVLTF

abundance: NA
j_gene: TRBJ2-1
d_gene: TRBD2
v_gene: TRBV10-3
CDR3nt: TGTGCCATCAGTCAAGGGACTAGCGCGGTCGGCAATGAGCAGTTCTTC
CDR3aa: CAISQGTSAVGNEQFF

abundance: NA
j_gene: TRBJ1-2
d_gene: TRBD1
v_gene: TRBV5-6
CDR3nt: TGTGCCAGCAGCCTGGTCCCGCGGACAGGGAAAGTTGGCTACACCTTC
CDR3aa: CASSLVPRTGKVGYTF

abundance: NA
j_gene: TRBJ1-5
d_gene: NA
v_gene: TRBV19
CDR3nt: TGTGCCAGTAGTATTGGAGGGGGGGAAGGCCAGCCCCAGCATTTT
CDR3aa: CASSIGGGEGQPQHF

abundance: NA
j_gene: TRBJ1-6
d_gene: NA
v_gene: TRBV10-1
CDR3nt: TGCGCCAGCAGCGAGGGGGATAATTCACCCCTCCACTTT
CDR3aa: CASSEGDNSPLHF

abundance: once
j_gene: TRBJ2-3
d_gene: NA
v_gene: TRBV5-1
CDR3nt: TGCGCCAGCAGCTTGCAACAGGGAAGGGGACAGTATTTT
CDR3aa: CASSLQQGRGQYF

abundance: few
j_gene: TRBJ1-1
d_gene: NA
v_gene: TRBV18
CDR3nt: TGTGCCAGCTCTCTGGACAGTTTCCCATCGGGTGAAGCTTTCTTT
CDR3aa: CASSLDSFPSGEAFF

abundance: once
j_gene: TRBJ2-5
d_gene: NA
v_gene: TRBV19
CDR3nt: TGTGCCAGTAGTAGCGGCGGGGCCTACCAAGAGACCCAGTACTTC
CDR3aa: CASSSGGAYQETQYF

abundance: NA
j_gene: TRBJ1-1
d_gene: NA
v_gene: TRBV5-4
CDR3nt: TGTGCCAGCAGCTTCGGGACAACGAGAAACACTGAAGCTTTCTTT
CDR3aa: CASSFGTTRNTEAFF

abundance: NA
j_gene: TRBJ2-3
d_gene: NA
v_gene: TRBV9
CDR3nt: TGTGCCAGCAGCGGACTCGACGGGGGGCCTCCCACAGATACGCAGTATTTT
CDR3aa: CASSGLDGGPPTDTQYF

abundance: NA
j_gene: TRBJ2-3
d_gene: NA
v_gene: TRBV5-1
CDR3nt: TGCGCCAGCAGCTTGGACTACCGAGGGGGGAGGACAAAAACAGATACGCAGTATTTT
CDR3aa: CASSLDYRGGRTKTDTQYF